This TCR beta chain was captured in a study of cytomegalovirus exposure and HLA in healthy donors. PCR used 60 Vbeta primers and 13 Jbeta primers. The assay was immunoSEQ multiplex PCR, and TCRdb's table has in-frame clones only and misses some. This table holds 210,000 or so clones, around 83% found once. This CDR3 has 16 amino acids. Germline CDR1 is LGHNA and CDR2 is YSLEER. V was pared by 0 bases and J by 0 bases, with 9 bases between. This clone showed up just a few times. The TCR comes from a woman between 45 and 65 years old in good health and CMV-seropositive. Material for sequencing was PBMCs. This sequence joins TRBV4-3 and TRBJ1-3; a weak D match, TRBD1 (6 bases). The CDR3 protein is CASSQEGDTSGNTIYF. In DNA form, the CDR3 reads TGCGCCAGCAGCCAAGAAGGGGACACCTCTGGAAACACCATATATTTT.